These 20 T cell receptor beta chains were sequenced from one sample in a study of shared clonotypes between healthy human individuals. Profiled with immunoSEQ multiplex PCR; TCRdb holds only in-frame clones, not every one. The profile shows roughly 2,300,000 clones, under 95% of them singletons. Sequenced: naive CD4+ T cells from PBMCs. Subset indicated: CD45RA+ positively selected. Every receptor here comes from a man younger than 30 in good health. Some clones in this sample may be carry-over from other donors' samples.

The chain carries TRBV19 and TRBJ2-2, with TRBD2 matching over 8 bases. The junction had 5 bases not matched to a gene; V was cut back by 1 base and J by 4 bases. Germline loops: CDR1 LNHDA, CDR2 SQIVND (reference sequence). The length of the CDR3 is 16 residues. DNA of the CDR3: TGTGCCAGTAGTATAGTGCCAGCGGGAGTCACCGGGGAGCTGTTTTTT. This gives the protein CASSIVPAGVTGELFF.

The chain links TRBV11-2 to TRBJ1-2; possibly TRBD1 for D (6 bases). Germline CDR1 reads SGHAT; CDR2 reads FQNNGV. Trimming took 3 bases from V and 4 from J, leaving 15 bases between them. This CDR3 spans 15 amino acids. CDR3 region: CASSLGTGLAYGYTF. CDR3 sequence (DNA): TGTGCCAGCAGCTTGGGTACAGGGTTGGCCTATGGCTACACCTTC. The whole variable domain, remainder taken from reference TRBV11-2 and TRBJ1-2, is EAGVAQSPRYKIIEKRQSVAFWCNPISGHATLYWYQQILGQGPKLLIQFQNNGVVDDSQLPKDRFSAERLKGVDSTLKIQPAKLEDSAVYLCASSLGTGLAYGYTFGSGTRLTVV.

The chain is built from TRBV27 and TRBJ2-3; the match to TRBD2 covers 7 bases. Germline V gene sequence: CDR1 MNHEY, CDR2 SMNVEV (reference sequence). V trimming: 7 bases; J trimming: 3 bases; junction bases outside the gene matches: 7. The CDR3 totals 14 residues. The CDR3 is CASMGGSGTDTQYF. In DNA form, the CDR3 reads TGTGCCAGCATGGGCGGGAGTGGGACAGATACGCAGTATTTT.

The chain is built from TRBV9 and TRBJ2-1, with TRBD2 identical over 11 bases. This CDR3 region has 15 residues. Germline loops: CDR1 SGDLS, CDR2 YYNGEE. V lost 0 bases and J lost 7; bases outside the gene matches: 3. As DNA, the CDR3 is TGTGCCAGCAGCGTAGCAGTAGCGGGAGGGAATGAGCAGTTCTTC. As protein: CASSVAVAGGNEQFF.

Turning to this clone: Other DNA sequences in the sample encode the same CDR3. V gene TRBV7-2 combines with J gene TRBJ2-1; D unresolved. The germline V and J ends were trimmed by 0 bases and 0 bases, with 6 bases remaining between them. Looked up from germline, CDR1 is SGHTA and CDR2 is FQGNSA. The CDR3 consists of 15 residues. CDR3 amino acids: CASSLAFSSYNEQFF. The CDR3 bases are TGTGCCAGCAGCTTAGCTTTCAGCTCCTACAATGAGCAGTTCTTC. Complete variable domain (other parts from reference TRBV7-2 and TRBJ2-1): GAGVSQSPSNKVTEKGKDVELRCDPISGHTALYWYRQSLGQGLEFLIYFQGNSAPDKSGLPSDRFSAERTGGSVSTLTIQRTQQEDSAVYLCASSLAFSSYNEQFFGPGTRLTVL.

J is TRBJ2-7 and V is TRBV7-2; 10 nucleotides line up with TRBD2. The germline V gene has CDR1 SGHTA and CDR2 FQGNSA. V lost 2 bases and J lost 8; bases outside the gene matches: 9. This CDR3 is built from 15 residues. DNA for the CDR3: TGTGCCAGCAGCTTAACCAGGGCTAGCGGGAGTAAGCAGTACTTC. Amino acid sequence: CASSLTRASGSKQYF.

This sequence joins TRBV28 and TRBJ2-5; D unclear. Germline loops: CDR1 MDHEN, CDR2 SYDVKM. Trimming took off 5 bases at V and 0 bases at J, with 7 bases between the two ends. The CDR3 runs to 13 residues. The CDR3 spells CASSRQNQETQYF. Here the CDR3 DNA reads TGTGCCAGCAGTCGTCAGAACCAAGAGACCCAGTACTTC.

The sample holds one count of this clone. The gene calls are TRBV5-4 and TRBJ1-4; 10 positions match TRBD1. This CDR3 has 16 residues. Germline V gene sequence: CDR1 SGHNT, CDR2 YYREEE (reference sequence). Trimming took 2 bases from V and 7 from J; bases not matched to a gene: 8. CDR3 residues: CASSLAETGGGEKLFF. The CDR3 bases are TGTGCCAGCAGCTTAGCTGAGACAGGGGGCGGTGAAAAACTGTTTTTT.

This chain connects TRBV28 to TRBJ1-6; tentative D call: TRBD1 (5 bases). Between the trimmed V and J ends, which lost 8 bases and 9 bases, there was a span of 14 bases. CDR3 length: 13 amino acids. The V gene's germline CDR1 is MDHEN and CDR2 SYDVKM. DNA of the CDR3: TGTGCCAGCCTGGGGGGGAACCCTTCACCCCTCCACTTT. Amino acid sequence: CASLGGNPSPLHF.

Worth noting for this clone: Distinct nucleotide sequences in the sample also encode this CDR3. The chain is built from TRBV5-6 and TRBJ1-5, with D unclear. The ends were cut back, 0 bases at V and 4 bases at J, with 5 bases in the middle. The germline V gene encodes CDR1 SGHDT and CDR2 YYEEEE. The CDR3 has 13 amino acids. The CDR3 reads CASSLGRNQPQHF. As DNA, the CDR3 is TGTGCCAGCAGCTTGGGCAGGAATCAGCCCCAGCATTTT.

The chain couples TRBV19 to TRBJ2-7; D might be TRBD1 (7 bases). This CDR3 comprises 13 residues. Germline V CDR1 and CDR2: LNHDA, SQIVND (reference sequence). Between the trimmed V and J ends, which lost 11 bases and 5 bases, there was a span of 19 bases. CDR3 nucleotide sequence: TGTGCCCGTTGTCAGGGGGGTGCTGACGAGCAGTACTTC. The encoded protein is CARCQGGADEQYF.

The chain uses TRBV28 and TRBJ1-5; D gene unclear. CDR3 size: 12 residues. Germline CDR1 and CDR2: MDHEN and SYDVKM. V shed 6 bases and J shed 12 bases, with 15 bases lying between them. CDR3 DNA: TGTGCCAGCAGCTCACCAACAGTAATCCAGCATTTT. Translated: CASSSPTVIQHF.

Turning to this clone: Other DNA sequences in the sample encode the same CDR3. The chain has TRBV5-1 and TRBJ1-5; 7 bases match TRBD1. The germline CDR1 and CDR2 sequences are SGHRS and YFSETQ. V lost 0 bases and J lost 3; bases outside the gene matches: 3. The CDR3 is 15 amino acids. The CDR3 loop reads CASSLDGTANQPQHF. For the CDR3, the DNA is TGCGCCAGCAGCTTGGATGGGACAGCCAATCAGCCCCAGCATTTT.

J is TRBJ2-2 and V is TRBV7-9; 7 bases are a match to TRBD1. CDR1 and CDR2 (germline): SEHNR, FQNEAQ (reference sequence). This CDR3 is built from 14 residues. V dropped 2 bases and J dropped 5; count of bases not matched to a gene: 2. In nucleotides, the CDR3 is TGTGCCAGCAGCTTAATACAGGGGACCGGGGAGCTGTTTTTT. Translating it yields CASSLIQGTGELFF.

V usage is TRBV2 and J usage is TRBJ2-1; 7 bases are a match to TRBD2. The CDR3 extends over 11 amino acids. Per the germline V gene, CDR1 is SNHLY and CDR2 is FYNNEI. The V segment lost 7 bases and the J segment 10 bases; nucleotides outside the gene matches: 4. As DNA, the CDR3 is TGTGCCAGCATGGGAGCGGGAGAGCAGTTCTTC. Translated: CASMGAGEQFF. The full variable domain, in which reference TRBV2 and TRBJ2-1 provide the parts outside the CDR3, is EPEVTQTPSHQVTQMGQEVILRCVPISNHLYFYWYRQILGQKVEFLVSFYNNEISEKSEIFDDQFSVERPDGSNFTLKIRSTKLEDSAMYFCASMGAGEQFFGPGTRLTVL.

The V call is TRBV30, the J call TRBJ2-5; D possibly matches TRBD1 or TRBD2 (5 bases each). The CDR3 extends over 13 amino acids. Trimming pared 0 bases from V and 9 bases from J, leaving 14 bases between. Germline values: CDR1 GTSNPN, CDR2 SVGIG (reference sequence). CDR3 DNA sequence: TGTGCCTGGAGTGTGGGGCCGGTGGAGGCCCAGTACTTC. Protein product: CAWSVGPVEAQYF.

V usage is TRBV5-1 and J usage is TRBJ2-2, with a weak D call TRBD2 (5 bases). The CDR3 runs 13 residues. Trimming cost V 6 bases and J 1 base, with 7 bases left between them. The germline CDR1 and CDR2 sequences are SGHRS and YFSETQ. The CDR3 sequence: CASTGKNTGELFF. The CDR3 DNA is TGCGCCAGCACGGGGAAGAACACCGGGGAGCTGTTTTTT.

The rearrangement uses TRBV28 and TRBJ2-1; no reliable D call. Trimming stripped 4 bases from V and 10 bases from J, with 17 bases between. The CDR3 is made up of 14 amino acids. CDR1 is MDHEN, CDR2 SYDVKM, per germline. The CDR3 region has the DNA TGTGCCAGCAGTTCCCCTACTACGGTCGCGGAGCAGTTCTTC. Residues: CASSSPTTVAEQFF.

The V call is TRBV6-5, the J call TRBJ2-7; D uncertain. V gave up 6 bases and J gave up 4 bases, with 10 bases separating them. CDR3 length: 12 amino acids. From germline, CDR1 is MNHEY and CDR2 SVGAGI. The CDR3 spells CASSEESYEQYF. In nucleotides, the CDR3 is TGTGCCAGCAGCGAAGAGTCATACGAGCAGTACTTC.

On this clone itself: The sample holds other DNA sequences that translate to the same CDR3. The chain's CDR3 is CASSLRAGGNYGYTF. The CDR3 nucleotides are TGCGCCAGCAGCTTGAGGGCAGGGGGGAACTATGGCTACACCTTC. This chain joins TRBV5-1 and TRBJ1-2; 7 bases agree with TRBD1. The germline gives CDR1 SGHRS, CDR2 YFSETQ. The CDR3 contains 15 residues. J lost 2 bases, V lost 1 base, and 5 bases had no gene match.